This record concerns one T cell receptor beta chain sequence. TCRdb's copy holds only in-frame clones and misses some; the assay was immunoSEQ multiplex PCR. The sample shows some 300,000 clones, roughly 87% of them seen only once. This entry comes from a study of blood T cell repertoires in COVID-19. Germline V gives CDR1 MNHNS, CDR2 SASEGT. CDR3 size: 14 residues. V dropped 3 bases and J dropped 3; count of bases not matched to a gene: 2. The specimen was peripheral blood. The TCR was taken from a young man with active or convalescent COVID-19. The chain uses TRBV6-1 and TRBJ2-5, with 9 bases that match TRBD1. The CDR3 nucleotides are TGTGCCAGCAGTGAGGGACAGGGAAAAGAGACCCAGTACTTC. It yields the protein CASSEGQGKETQYF.